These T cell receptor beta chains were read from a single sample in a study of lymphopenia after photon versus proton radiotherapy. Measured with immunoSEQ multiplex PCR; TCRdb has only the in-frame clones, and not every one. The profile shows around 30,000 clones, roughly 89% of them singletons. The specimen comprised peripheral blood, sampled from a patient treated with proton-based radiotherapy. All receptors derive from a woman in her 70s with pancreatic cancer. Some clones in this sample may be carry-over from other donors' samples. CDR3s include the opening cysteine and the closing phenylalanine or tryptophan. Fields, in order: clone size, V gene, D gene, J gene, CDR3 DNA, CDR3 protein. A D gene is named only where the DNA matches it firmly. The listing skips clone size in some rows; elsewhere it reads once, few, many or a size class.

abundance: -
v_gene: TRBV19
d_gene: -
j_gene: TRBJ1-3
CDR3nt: TGTGCCAGTAGTCCTGAGACAGACTCCTCTGGAAACACCATATATTTT
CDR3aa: CASSPETDSSGNTIYF

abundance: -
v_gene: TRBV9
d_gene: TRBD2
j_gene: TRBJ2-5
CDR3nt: TGTGCCAGCAGCCTCGGGACTAGCGGGAGGAGTCGGCAAGAGACCCAGTACTTC
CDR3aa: CASSLGTSGRSRQETQYF

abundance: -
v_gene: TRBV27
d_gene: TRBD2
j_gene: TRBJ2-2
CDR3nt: TGTGCCAGCAAGGGACTAGCGGGAGTGGTGAACACCGGGGAGCTGTTTTTT
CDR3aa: CASKGLAGVVNTGELFF

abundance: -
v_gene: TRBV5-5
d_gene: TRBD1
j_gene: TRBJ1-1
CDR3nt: TGTGCCAGCAGCCGGACAGGGTTTGACACTGAAGCTTTCTTT
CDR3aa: CASSRTGFDTEAFF

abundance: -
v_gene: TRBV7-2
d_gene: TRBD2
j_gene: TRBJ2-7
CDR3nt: TGTGCCAGCAGCCCCCTGGCGGGGGCCTACGAGCAGTACTTC
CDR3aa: CASSPLAGAYEQYF

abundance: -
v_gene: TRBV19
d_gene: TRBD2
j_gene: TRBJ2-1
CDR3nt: TGTGCCAGTACCCCTAGCGGGAGTAGAAATGAGCAGTTCTTC
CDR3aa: CASTPSGSRNEQFF

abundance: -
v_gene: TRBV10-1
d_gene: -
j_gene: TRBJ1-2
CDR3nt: TGCGCCAGCAGTGTAGACAGGTCCTATGGCTACACCTTC
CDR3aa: CASSVDRSYGYTF

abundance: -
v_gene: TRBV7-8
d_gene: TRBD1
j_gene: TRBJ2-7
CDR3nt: TGTGCCAGCAGCTTAGACAGGGGATATCACGAGCAGTACTTC
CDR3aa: CASSLDRGYHEQYF

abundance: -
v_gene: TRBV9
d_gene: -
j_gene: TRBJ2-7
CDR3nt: TGTGCCAGCAGCGTAGGGGGACCAGCAATCTACGAGCAGTACTTC
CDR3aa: CASSVGGPAIYEQYF

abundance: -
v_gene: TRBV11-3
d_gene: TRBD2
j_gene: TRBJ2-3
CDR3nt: TGTGCCAGCAGCCCGGGGGCGGGAGGGCTGGGCCATACGCAGTATTTT
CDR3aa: CASSPGAGGLGHTQYF

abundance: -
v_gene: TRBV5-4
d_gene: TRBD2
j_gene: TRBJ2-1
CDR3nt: TGTGCCAGCAGCCCGCCGGGACTAGCGGGTTACAATGAGCAGTTCTTC
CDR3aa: CASSPPGLAGYNEQFF

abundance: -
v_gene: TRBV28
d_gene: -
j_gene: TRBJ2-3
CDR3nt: TGTGCCAGCAGTTTAGGCGGGGCCGCAGCTACAGATACGCAGTATTTT
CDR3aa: CASSLGGAAATDTQYF

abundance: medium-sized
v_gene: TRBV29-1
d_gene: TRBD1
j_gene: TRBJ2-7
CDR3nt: TGCAGCGTTGTAGAGGACAGGGGTTGGGAGCAGTACTTC
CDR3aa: CSVVEDRGWEQYF

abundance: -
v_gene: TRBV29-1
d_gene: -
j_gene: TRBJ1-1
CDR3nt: TGCAGCGGGTCCGGGGCGCGGGACACTGAAGCTTTCTTT
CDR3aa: CSGSGARDTEAFF

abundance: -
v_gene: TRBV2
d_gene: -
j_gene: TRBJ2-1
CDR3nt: TGTGCCAGCAAGGGCGGGTCTTCCTACAATGAGCAGTTCTTC
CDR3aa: CASKGGSSYNEQFF

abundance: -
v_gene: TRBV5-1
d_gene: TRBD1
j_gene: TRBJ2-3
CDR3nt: TGCGCCAGCAGCCCGGCTCGAGACAGGGCCACAGATACGCAGTATTTT
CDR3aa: CASSPARDRATDTQYF

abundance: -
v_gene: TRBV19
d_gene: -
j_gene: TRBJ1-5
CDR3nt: TGTGCCAGCCTGGCCCAGAGCGGCAATCAGCCCCAGCATTTT
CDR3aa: CASLAQSGNQPQHF

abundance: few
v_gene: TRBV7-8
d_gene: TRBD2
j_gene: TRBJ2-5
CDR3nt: TGTGCCAGCAGCTTAGATAGCGGGGGCTCCCAAGAGACCCAGTACTTC
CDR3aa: CASSLDSGGSQETQYF

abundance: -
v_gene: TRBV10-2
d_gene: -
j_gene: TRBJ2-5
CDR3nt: TGCGCCAGCAGTGAGTCGGGGGGAAGGGAGACCCAGTACTTC
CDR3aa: CASSESGGRETQYF

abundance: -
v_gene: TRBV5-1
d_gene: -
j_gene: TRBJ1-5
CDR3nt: TGCGCCAGCAGCTCCGCGGGGAATCAGCCCCAGCATTTT
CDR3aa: CASSSAGNQPQHF

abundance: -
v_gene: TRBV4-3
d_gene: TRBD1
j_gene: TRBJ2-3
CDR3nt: TGCGCCAGCAGCCAAGGCCGGGACAGGGGGACAGATACGCAGTATTTT
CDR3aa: CASSQGRDRGTDTQYF

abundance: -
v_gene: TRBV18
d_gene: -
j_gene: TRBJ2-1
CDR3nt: TGTGCCAGCTCACCAGAACAGCAGGCCGGGCAGTTCTTC
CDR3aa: CASSPEQQAGQFF

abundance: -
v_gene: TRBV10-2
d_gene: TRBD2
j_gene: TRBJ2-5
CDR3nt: TGCGCCAGCAGTTCCGGGACTAGCGGGAGTTTGGGAGAGACCCAGTACTTC
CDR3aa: CASSSGTSGSLGETQYF

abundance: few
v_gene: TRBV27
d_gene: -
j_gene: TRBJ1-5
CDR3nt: TGTGCCAGCAGTTTATATAGGGGCAATCAGCCCCAGCATTTT
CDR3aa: CASSLYRGNQPQHF

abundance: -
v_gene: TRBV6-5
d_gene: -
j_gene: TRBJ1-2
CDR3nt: TGTGCCAGCAGTTCGTTTGGGGGGGCAGACTATGGCTACACCTTC
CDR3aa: CASSSFGGADYGYTF

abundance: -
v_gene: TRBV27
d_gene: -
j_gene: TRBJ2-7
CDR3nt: TGTGCCAGCAGTTTATCGATGGGCGAGCAGTACTTC
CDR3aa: CASSLSMGEQYF

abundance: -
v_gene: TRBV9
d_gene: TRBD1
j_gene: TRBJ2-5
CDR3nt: TGTGCCAGCAGCTCAGGGGGACAGGGTGGAGAGACCCAGTACTTC
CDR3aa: CASSSGGQGGETQYF

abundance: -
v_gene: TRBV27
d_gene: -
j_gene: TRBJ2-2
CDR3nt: TGTGCCAGCAGTTTAAGCTTGAACACCGGGGAGCTGTTTTTT
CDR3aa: CASSLSLNTGELFF

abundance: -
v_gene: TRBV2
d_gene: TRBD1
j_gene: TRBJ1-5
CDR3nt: TGTGCCAGCAGTAGCCCGGGACAGCCCTATAGCAATCAGCCCCAGCATTTT
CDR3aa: CASSSPGQPYSNQPQHF

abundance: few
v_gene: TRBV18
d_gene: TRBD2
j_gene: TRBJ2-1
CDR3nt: TGTGCCAGCTCACCAGTGCTAGCGGGGCACAATGAGCAGTTCTTC
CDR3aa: CASSPVLAGHNEQFF

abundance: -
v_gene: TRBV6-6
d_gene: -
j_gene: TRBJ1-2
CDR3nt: TGTGCCAGAACAAACAGGGTCACCTTC
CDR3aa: CARTNRVTF

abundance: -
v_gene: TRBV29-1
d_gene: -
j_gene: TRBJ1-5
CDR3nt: TGCAGCGTGACAGTCTATGGCAATCAGCCCCAGCATTTT
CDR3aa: CSVTVYGNQPQHF

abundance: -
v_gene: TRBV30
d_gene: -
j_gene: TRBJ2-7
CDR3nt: TGTGCCTGGAGTGTATTTAAGGGAGACTCCTACGAGCAGTACTTC
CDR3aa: CAWSVFKGDSYEQYF

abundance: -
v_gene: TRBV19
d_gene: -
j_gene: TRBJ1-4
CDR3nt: TGTGCCAGTAGTATTACCGGGTCAACTAATGAAAAACTGTTTTTT
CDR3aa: CASSITGSTNEKLFF

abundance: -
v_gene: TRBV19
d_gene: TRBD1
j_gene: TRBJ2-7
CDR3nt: TGTGCCAGTAGTCCAGGAAAGTCACAGGGGTACGAGCAGTACTTC
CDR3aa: CASSPGKSQGYEQYF

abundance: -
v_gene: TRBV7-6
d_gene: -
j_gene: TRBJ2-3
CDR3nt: TGTGCCAGCAGCTCCCCGGGACGCGCAGATACGCAGTATTTT
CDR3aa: CASSSPGRADTQYF

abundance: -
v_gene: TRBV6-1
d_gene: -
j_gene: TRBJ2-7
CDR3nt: TGTGCCAGCAGTGCAGGGTCCGCCTACGAGCAGTACTTC
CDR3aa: CASSAGSAYEQYF

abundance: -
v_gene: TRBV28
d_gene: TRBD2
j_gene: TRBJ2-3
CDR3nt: TGTGCCAGCAGTTTAGCGGGAGCTAGCACAGATACGCAGTATTTT
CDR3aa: CASSLAGASTDTQYF

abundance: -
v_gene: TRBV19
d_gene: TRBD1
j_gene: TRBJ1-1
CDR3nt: TGTGCCAGTAGTAGAGGACAGGGAGGTCACACTGAAGCTTTCTTT
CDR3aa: CASSRGQGGHTEAFF

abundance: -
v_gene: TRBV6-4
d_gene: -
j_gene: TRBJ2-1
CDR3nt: TGTGCCAGCAGTCCCGGACGGTACAATGAGCAGTTCTTC
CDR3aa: CASSPGRYNEQFF

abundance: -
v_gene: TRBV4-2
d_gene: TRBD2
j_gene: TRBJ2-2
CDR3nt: TGTGCCAGCAGCCTCAGTGGACTAGCGGGTTTTACCGGGGAGCTGTTTTTT
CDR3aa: CASSLSGLAGFTGELFF

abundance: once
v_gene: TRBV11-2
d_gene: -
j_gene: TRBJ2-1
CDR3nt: TGTGCCAGCAGCTTAGATCGGCAAACATTCAATGAGCAGTTCTTC
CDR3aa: CASSLDRQTFNEQFF

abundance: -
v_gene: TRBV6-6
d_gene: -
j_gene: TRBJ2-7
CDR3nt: TGTGCCAGCAGTTACTCAACCAGCGGGTATTCCTACGAGCAGTACTTC
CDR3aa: CASSYSTSGYSYEQYF

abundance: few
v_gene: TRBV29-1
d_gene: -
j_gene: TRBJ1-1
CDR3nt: TGCAGCGTCCGCGGGCATGCTGACACTGAAGCTTTCTTT
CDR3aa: CSVRGHADTEAFF

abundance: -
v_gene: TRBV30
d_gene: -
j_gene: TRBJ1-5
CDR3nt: TGTGCCTGGAGGGGGCCGGGGACGGGGCAGCCCCAGCATTTT
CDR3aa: CAWRGPGTGQPQHF

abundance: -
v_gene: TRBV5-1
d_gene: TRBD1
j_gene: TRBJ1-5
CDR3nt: TGCGCCAGCAGCCCTCAGGGGGCCCAAAATCAGCCCCAGCATTTT
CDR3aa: CASSPQGAQNQPQHF

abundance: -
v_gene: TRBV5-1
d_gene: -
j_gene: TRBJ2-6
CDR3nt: TGCGCCAGCAGCTTGGACAGATTCTCTGGGGCCAACGTCCTGACTTTC
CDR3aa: CASSLDRFSGANVLTF

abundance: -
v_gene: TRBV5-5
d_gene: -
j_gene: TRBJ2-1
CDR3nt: TGTGCCAGCGGTTTGGACACGATGGCCTACAATGAGCAGTTCTTC
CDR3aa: CASGLDTMAYNEQFF

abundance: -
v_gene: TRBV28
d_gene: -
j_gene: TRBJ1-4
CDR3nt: TGTGCCAGCAGTTTTAGGGCAGTTGAAAAACTGTTTTTT
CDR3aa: CASSFRAVEKLFF

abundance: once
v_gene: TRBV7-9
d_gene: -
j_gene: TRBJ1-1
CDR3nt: TGTGCCAGCAGCTTAGTCGGGGGGCTGGGGACTGAAGCTTTCTTT
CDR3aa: CASSLVGGLGTEAFF

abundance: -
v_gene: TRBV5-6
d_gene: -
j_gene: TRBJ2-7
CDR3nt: TGTGCCAGCAGCCCCGGCCCTTCCTACGAGCAGTACTTC
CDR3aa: CASSPGPSYEQYF

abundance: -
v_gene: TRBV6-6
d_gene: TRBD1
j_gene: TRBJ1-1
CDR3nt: TGTGCCAGCAGTCTCCCCGGGACAGGGAGCACTGAAGCTTTCTTT
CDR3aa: CASSLPGTGSTEAFF